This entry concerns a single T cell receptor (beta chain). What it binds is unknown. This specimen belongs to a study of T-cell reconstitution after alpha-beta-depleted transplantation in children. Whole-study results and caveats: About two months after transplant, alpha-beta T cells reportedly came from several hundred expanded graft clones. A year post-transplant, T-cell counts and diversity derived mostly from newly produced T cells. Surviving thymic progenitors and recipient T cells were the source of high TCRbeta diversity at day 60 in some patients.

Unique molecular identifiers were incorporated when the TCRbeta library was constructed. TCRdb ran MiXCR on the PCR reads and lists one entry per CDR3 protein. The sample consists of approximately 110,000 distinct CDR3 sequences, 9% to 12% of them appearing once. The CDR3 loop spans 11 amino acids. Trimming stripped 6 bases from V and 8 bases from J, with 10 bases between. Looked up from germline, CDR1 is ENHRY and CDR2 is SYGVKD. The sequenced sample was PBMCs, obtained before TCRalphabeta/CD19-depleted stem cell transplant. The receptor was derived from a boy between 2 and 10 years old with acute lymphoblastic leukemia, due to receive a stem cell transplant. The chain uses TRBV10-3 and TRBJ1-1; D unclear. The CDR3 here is CAISSTMEAFF. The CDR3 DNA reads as TGTGCCATCAGCTCAACAATGGAAGCTTTCTTT.